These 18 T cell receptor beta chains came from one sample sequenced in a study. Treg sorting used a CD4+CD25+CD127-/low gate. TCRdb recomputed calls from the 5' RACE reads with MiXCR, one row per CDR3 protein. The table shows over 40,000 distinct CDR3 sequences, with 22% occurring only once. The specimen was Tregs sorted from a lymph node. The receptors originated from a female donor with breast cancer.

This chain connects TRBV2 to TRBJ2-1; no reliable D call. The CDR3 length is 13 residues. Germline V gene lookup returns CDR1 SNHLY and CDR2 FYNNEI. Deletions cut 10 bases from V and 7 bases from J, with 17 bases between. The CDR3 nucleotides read TGTGCCACCAGGTTCGCTAGACAAAATGAGCAGTTCTTC. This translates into CATRFARQNEQFF. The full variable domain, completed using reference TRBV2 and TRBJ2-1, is EPEVTQTPSHQVTQMGQEVILRCVPISNHLYFYWYRQILGQKVEFLVSFYNNEISEKSEIFDDQFSVERPDGSNFTLKIRSTKLEDSAMYFCATRFARQNEQFFGPGTRLTVL.

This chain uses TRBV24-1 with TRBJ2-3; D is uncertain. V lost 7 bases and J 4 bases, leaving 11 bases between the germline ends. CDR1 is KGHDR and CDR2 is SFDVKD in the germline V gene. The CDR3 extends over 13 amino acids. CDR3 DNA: TGTGCCACCAGGCCTTCGTGGGCAGATACGCAGTATTTT. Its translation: CATRPSWADTQYF.

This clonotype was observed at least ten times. This CDR3 is CASSLGVGTEAFF. The CDR3 region has the DNA TGCGCCAGCAGCTTGGGGGTAGGGACTGAAGCTTTCTTT. The rearrangement joins TRBV5-1 to TRBJ1-1; D is undetermined. The length of the CDR3 is 13 residues. Trimming removed 0 bases from V and 5 bases from J, with 8 bases in between. In germline, CDR1 is SGHRS, CDR2 YFSETQ. Full variable domain (outside the CDR3, taken from reference TRBV5-1 and TRBJ1-1): KAGVTQTPRYLIKTRGQQVTLSCSPISGHRSVSWYQQTPGQGLQFLFEYFSETQRNKGNFPGRFSGRQFSNSRSEMNVSTLELGDSALYLCASSLGVGTEAFFGQGTRLTVV.

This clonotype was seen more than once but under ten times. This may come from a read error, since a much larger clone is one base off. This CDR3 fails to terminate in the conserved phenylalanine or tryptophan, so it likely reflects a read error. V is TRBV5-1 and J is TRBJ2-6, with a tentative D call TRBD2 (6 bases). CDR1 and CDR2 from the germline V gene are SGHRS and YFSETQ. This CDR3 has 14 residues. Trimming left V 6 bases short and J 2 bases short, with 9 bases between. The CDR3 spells CASTGEAGANVLTS. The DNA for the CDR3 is TGCGCCAGCACTGGGGAGGCTGGGGCCAACGTCCTGACTTCC.

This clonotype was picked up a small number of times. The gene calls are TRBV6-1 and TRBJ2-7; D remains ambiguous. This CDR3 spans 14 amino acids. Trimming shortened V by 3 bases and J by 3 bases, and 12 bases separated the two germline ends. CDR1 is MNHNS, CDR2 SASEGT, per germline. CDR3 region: CASSDLPSNYEQYF. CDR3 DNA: TGTGCCAGCAGTGATTTACCCAGCAACTACGAGCAGTACTTC.

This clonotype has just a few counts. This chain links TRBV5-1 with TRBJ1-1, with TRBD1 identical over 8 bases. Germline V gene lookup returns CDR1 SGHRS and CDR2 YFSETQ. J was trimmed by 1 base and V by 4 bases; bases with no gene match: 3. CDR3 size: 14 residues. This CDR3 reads CASSGGQGNTEAFF. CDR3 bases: TGCGCCAGCAGCGGCGGACAGGGGAACACTGAAGCTTTCTTT.

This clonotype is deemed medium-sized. The DNA of the CDR3 is TGTGCCAGCACAGTAGCGGAAGGAAACACCGGGGAGCTGTTTTTT. It yields the protein CASTVAEGNTGELFF. This chain connects TRBV6-1 to TRBJ2-2, with TRBD2 as a possible D gene (6 bases). Between the trimmed V and J ends, which lost 7 bases and 2 bases, there was a span of 14 bases. The CDR3 consists of 15 residues. The germline gives CDR1 MNHNS, CDR2 SASEGT.

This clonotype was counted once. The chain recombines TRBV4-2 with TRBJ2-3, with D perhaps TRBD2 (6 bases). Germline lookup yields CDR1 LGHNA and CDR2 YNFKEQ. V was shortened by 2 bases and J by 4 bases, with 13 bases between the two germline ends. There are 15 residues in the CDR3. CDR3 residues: CASSQQGGSADTQYF. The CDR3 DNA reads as TGTGCCAGCAGCCAACAGGGAGGTAGCGCAGATACGCAGTATTTT.

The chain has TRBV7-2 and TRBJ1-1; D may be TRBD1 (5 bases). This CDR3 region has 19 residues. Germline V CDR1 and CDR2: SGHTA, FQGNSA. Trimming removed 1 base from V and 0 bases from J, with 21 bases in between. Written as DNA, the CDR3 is TGTGCCAGCAGCTTAGTGATTTGGGGCAGGGCCAACATGAACACTGAAGCTTTCTTT. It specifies CASSLVIWGRANMNTEAFF. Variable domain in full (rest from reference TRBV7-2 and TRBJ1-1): GAGVSQSPSNKVTEKGKDVELRCDPISGHTALYWYRQSLGQGLEFLIYFQGNSAPDKSGLPSDRFSAERTGGSVSTLTIQRTQQEDSAVYLCASSLVIWGRANMNTEAFFGQGTRLTVV.

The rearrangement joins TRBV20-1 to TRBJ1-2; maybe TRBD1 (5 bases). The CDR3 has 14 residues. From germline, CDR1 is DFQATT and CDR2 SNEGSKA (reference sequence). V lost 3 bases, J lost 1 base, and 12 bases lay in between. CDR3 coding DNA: TGCAGTGCTAGCTGTCGGGACGGTAACTATGGCTACACCTTC. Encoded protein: CSASCRDGNYGYTF.

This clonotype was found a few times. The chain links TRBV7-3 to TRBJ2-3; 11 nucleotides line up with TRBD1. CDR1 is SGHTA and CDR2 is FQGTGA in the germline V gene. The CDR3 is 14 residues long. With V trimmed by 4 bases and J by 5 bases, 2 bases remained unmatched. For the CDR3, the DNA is TGTGCCAGCAGCTCGGGACAGGGGGTAGATACGCAGTATTTT. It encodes CASSSGQGVDTQYF.

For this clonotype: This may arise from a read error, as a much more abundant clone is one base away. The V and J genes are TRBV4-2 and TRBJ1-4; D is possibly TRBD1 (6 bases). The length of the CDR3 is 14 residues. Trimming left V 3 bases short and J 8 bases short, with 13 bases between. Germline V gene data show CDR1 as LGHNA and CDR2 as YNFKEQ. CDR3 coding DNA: TGTGCCAGCAGCCACACAGGGCCTGGGGAAAAACTGTTTTTT. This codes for CASSHTGPGEKLFF.

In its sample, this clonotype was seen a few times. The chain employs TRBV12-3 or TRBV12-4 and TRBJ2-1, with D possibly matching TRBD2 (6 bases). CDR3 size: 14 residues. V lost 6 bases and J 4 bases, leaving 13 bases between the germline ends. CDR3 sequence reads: CASRISEGYNEQFF. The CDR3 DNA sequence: TGTGCCAGCAGGATCTCGGAGGGTTACAATGAGCAGTTCTTC.

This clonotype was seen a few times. CDR3 DNA sequence: TGTGCCAGTTTATCCACAATGAACACTGAAGCTTTCTTT. It is translated as CASLSTMNTEAFF. This rearrangement joins TRBV27 to TRBJ1-1; D gene uncertain. In germline, CDR1 is MNHEY, CDR2 SMNVEV (reference sequence). The CDR3 covers 13 residues. V lost 9 bases and J lost 0, with 11 bases in between.

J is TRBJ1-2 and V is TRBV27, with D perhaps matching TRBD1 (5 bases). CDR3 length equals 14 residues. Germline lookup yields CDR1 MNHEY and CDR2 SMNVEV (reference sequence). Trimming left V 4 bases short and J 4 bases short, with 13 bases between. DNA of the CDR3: TGTGCCAGCAGTTCCGGGACGGACCCCTATGGCTACACCTTC. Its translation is CASSSGTDPYGYTF.

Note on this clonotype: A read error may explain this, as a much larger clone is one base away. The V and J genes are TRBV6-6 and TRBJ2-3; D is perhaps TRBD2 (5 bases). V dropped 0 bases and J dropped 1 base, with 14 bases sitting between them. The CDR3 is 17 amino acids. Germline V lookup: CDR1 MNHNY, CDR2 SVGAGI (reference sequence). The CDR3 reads CASSYSRAEGRTDTQYF. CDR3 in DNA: TGTGCCAGCAGTTACTCTAGAGCGGAAGGTCGCACAGATACGCAGTATTTT.

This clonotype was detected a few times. CDR3 sequence reads: CASSLVADYEQYF. CDR3 in DNA: TGTGCCAGCAGCTTGGTAGCGGACTACGAGCAGTACTTC. The chain couples TRBV5-6 to TRBJ2-7; D is perhaps TRBD2 (6 bases). The CDR3 is 13 residues long. Germline lookup yields CDR1 SGHDT and CDR2 YYEEEE. Trimming cost V 0 bases and J 3 bases, with 7 bases left between them.

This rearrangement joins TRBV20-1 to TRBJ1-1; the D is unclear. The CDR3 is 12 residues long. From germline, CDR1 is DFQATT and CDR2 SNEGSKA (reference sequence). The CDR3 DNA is TGCAGCATAGGGTCTCGGGACACTGAAGCTTTCTTT. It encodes CSIGSRDTEAFF.